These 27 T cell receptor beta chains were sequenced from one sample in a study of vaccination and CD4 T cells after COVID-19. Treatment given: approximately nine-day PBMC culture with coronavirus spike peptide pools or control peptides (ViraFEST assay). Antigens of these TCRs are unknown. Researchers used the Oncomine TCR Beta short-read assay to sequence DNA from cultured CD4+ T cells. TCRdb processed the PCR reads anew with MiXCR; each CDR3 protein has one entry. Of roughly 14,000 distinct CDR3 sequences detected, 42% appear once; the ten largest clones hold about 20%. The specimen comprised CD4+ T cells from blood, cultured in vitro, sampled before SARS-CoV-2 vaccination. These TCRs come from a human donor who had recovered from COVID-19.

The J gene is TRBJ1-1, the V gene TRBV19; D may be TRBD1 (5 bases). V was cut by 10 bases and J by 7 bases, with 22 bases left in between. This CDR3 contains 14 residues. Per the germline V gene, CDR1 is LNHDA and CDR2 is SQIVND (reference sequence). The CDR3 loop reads CATTLQVSGGEAFF. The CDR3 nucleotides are TGTGCCACAACGCTACAGGTATCAGGCGGTGAAGCTTTCTTT.

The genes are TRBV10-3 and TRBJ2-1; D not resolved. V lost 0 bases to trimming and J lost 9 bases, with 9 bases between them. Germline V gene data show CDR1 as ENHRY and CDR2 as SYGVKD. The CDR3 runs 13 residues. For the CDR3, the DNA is TGTGCCATCAGTGAGTCGGTATTCGGTGAGCAGTTCTTC. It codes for CAISESVFGEQFF.

This CDR3 is CSASLDGSYEQYF. The CDR3 DNA follows: TGCAGTGCTAGTCTGGACGGTTCTTACGAGCAGTACTTC. V gene TRBV20-1 combines with J gene TRBJ2-7; D is unresolved. This CDR3 has 13 amino acids. Germline loops: CDR1 DFQATT, CDR2 SNEGSKA (reference sequence). Trimming took 3 bases from V and 4 from J, leaving 13 bases between them.

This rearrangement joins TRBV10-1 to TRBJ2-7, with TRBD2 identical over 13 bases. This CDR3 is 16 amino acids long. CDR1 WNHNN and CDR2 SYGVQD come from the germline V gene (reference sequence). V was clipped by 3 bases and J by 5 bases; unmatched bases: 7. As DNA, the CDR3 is TGCGCCAGCAGTGATCGGACTAGCGGGAGTAGCCACGAGCAGTACTTC. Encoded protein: CASSDRTSGSSHEQYF.

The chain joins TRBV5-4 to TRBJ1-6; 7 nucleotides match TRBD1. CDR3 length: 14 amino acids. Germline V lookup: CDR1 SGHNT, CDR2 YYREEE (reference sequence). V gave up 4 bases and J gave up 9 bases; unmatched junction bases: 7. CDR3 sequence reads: CASSRDSLGSPLHF. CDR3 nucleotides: TGTGCCAGCAGCCGGGACAGCTTGGGTTCACCCCTCCACTTT.

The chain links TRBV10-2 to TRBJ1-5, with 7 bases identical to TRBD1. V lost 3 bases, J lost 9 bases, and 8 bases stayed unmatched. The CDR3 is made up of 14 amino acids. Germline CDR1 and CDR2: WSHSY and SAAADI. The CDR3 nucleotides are TGCGCCAGCAGTGATGGGACAGTTGGGATGCCCCAGCATTTT. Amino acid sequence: CASSDGTVGMPQHF.

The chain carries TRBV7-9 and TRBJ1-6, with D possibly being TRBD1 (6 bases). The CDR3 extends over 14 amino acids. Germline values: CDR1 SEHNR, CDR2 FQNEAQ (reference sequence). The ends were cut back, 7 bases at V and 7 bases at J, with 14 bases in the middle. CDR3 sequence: CASNPGGPNSPLHF. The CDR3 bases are TGTGCCAGCAACCCGGGGGGGCCGAATTCACCCCTCCACTTT.

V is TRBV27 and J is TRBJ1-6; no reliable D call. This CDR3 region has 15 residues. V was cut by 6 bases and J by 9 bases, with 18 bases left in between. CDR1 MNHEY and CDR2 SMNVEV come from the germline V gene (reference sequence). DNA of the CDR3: TGTGCCAGCAGGACGACGGGGAGTGTCGCTTCACCCCTCCACTTT. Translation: CASRTTGSVASPLHF.

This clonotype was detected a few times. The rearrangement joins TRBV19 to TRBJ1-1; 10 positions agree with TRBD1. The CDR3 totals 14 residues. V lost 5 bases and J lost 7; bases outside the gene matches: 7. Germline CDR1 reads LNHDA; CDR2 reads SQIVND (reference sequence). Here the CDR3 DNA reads TGTGCCAGTAGTTCGACAGGGGGCCCCGTTGAAGCTTTCTTT. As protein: CASSSTGGPVEAFF.

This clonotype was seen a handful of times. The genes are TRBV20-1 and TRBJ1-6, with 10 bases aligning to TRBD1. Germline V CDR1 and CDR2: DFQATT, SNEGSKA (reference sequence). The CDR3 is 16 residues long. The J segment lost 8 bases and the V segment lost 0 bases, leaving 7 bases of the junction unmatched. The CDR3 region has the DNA TGCAGTGCTAGAGATCATCGACAGGGGGCAGATTCACCCCTCCACTTT. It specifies CSARDHRQGADSPLHF.

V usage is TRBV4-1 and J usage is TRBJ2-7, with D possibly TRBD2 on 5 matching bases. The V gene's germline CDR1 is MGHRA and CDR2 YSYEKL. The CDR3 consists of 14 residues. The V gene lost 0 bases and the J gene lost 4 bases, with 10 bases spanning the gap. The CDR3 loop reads CASSQDPTRYEQYF. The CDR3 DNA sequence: TGCGCCAGCAGCCAAGATCCCACTAGGTACGAGCAGTACTTC.

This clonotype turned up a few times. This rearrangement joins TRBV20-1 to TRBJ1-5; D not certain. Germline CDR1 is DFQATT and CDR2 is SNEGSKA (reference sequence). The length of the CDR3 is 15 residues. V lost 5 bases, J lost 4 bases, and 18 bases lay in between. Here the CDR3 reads CSARRMDGLNQPQHF. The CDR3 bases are TGCAGTGCTCGTCGAATGGACGGTCTTAATCAGCCCCAGCATTTT.

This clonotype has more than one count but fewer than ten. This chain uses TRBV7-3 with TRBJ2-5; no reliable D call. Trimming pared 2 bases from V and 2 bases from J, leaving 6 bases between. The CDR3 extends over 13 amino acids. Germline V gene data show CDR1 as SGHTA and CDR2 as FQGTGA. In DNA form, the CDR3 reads TGTGCCAGCAGCTTATACGGGCAAGAGACCCAGTACTTC. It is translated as CASSLYGQETQYF.

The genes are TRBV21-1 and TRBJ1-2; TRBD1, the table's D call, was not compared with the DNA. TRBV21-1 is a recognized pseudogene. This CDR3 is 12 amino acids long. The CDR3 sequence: CASLGVHYGYTF. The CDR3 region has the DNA TGTGCCAGCTTGGGGGTACACTATGGCTACACCTTC.

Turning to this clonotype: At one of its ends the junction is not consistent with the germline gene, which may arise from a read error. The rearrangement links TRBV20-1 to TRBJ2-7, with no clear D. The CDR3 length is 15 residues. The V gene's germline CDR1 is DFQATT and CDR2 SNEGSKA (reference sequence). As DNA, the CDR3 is TGCAGTGCTAGGTCCTTCAACCCGCAAATATACGAGCAGCACTTC. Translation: CSARSFNPQIYEQHF.

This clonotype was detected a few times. CDR3 DNA sequence: TGCAGTGCTACCCCCCAGGGCATACGCACTGAAGCTTTCTTT. Its protein product is CSATPQGIRTEAFF. The gene calls are TRBV20-1 and TRBJ1-1, with a tentative D call TRBD1 (5 bases). Germline loops: CDR1 DFQATT, CDR2 SNEGSKA (reference sequence). Trimming left V 4 bases short and J 4 bases short, with 16 bases between. The CDR3 is made up of 14 amino acids.

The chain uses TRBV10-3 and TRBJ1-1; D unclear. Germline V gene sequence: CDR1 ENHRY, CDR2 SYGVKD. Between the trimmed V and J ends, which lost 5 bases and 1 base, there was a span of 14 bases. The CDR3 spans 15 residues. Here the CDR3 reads CAISTTERSNTEAFF. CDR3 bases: TGTGCCATCAGTACAACCGAGCGTTCGAACACTGAAGCTTTCTTT.

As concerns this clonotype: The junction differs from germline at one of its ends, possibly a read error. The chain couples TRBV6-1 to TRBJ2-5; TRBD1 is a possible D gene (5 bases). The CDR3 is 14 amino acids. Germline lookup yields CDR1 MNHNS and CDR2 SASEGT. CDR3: CVSREQGPRETQYF. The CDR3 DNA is TGTGTCAGCAGGGAACAAGGGCCGCGGGAGACCCAGTACTTC.

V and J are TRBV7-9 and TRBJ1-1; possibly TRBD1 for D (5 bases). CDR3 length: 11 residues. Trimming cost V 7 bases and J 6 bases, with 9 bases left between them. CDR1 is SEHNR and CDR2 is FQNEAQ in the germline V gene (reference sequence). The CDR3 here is CASTWGPEAFF. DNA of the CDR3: TGTGCCAGCACCTGGGGCCCTGAAGCTTTCTTT.

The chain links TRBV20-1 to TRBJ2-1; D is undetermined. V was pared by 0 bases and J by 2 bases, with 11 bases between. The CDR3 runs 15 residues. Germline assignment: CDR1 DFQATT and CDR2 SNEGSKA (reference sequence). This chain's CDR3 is CSARDQSRTYNEQFF. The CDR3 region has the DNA TGCAGTGCTAGAGATCAATCGCGGACCTACAATGAGCAGTTCTTC.

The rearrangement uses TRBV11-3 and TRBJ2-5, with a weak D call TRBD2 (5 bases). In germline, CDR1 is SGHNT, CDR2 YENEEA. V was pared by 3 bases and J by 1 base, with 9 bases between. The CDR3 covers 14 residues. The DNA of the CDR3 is TGTGCCAGCAGCTTCGGAACTAGCCAAGAGACCCAGTACTTC. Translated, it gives CASSFGTSQETQYF.

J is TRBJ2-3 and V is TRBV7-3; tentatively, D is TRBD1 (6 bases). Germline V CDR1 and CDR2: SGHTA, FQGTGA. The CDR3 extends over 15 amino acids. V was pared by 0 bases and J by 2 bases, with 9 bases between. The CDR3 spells CASSLTQGNTDTQYF. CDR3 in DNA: TGTGCCAGCAGCTTAACCCAGGGGAACACAGATACGCAGTATTTT.

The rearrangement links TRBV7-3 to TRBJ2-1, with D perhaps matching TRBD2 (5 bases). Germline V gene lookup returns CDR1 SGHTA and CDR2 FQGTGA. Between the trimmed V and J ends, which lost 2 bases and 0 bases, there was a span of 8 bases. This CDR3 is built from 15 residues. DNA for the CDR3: TGTGCCAGCAGCTTACAGGACTCCTCCTACAATGAGCAGTTCTTC. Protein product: CASSLQDSSYNEQFF.

In nucleotides, the CDR3 is TGTGCCAGCAGCTTAAGGAATAGGATGCAGTACTTC. This translates into CASSLRNRMQYF. V usage is TRBV7-2 and J usage is TRBJ2-7; D ambiguous. The CDR3 totals 12 residues. Germline values: CDR1 SGHTA, CDR2 FQGNSA. V was pared by 2 bases and J by 9 bases, with 11 bases between. Drawing the rest from reference TRBV7-2 and TRBJ2-7, the complete variable domain is GAGVSQSPSNKVTEKGKDVELRCDPISGHTALYWYRQSLGQGLEFLIYFQGNSAPDKSGLPSDRFSAERTGGSVSTLTIQRTQQEDSAVYLCASSLRNRMQYFGPGTRLTVT.

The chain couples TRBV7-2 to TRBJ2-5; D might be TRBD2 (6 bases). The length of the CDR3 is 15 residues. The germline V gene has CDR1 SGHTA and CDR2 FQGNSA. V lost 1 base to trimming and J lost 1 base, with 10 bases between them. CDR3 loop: CASSLVGGSQETQYF. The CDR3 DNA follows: TGTGCCAGCAGCTTAGTCGGGGGTAGCCAAGAGACCCAGTACTTC.

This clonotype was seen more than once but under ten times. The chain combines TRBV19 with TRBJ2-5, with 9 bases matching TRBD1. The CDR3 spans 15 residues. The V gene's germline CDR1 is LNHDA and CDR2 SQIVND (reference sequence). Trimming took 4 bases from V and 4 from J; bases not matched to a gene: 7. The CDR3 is CASSTLGQGGETQYF. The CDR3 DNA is TGTGCCAGTAGTACCCTGGGACAGGGCGGAGAGACCCAGTACTTC. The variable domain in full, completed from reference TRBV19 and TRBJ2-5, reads DGGITQSPKYLFRKEGQNVTLSCEQNLNHDAMYWYRQDPGQGLRLIYYSQIVNDFQKGDIAEGYSVSREKKESFPLTVTSAQKNPTAFYLCASSTLGQGGETQYFGPGTRLLVL.

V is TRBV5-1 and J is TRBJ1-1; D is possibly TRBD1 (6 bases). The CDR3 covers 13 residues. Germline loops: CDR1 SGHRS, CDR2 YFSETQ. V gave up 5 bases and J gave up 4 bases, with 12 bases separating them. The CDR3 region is CASRKGGSTEAFF. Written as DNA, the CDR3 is TGCGCCAGCAGGAAAGGGGGGAGCACTGAAGCTTTCTTT.